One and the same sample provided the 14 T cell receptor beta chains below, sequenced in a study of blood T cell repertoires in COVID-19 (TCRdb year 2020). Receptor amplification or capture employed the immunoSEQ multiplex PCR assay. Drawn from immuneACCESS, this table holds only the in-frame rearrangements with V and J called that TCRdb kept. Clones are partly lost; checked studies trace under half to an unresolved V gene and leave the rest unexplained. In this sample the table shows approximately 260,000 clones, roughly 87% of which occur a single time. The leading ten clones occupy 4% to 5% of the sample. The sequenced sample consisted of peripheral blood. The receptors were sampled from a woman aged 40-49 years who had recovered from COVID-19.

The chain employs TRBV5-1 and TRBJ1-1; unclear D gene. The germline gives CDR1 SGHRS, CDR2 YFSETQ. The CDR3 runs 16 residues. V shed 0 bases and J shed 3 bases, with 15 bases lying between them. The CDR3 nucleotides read TGCGCCAGCAGCTTGGAGATCGGGGTCGGGGACACTGAAGCTTTCTTT. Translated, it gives CASSLEIGVGDTEAFF.

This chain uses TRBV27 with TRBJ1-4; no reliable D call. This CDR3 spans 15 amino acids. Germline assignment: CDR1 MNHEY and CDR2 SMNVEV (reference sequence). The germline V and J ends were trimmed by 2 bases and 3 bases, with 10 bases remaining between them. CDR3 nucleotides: TGTGCCAGCAGTTTAAGAGGTTTAGCTAATGAAAAACTGTTTTTT. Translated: CASSLRGLANEKLFF.

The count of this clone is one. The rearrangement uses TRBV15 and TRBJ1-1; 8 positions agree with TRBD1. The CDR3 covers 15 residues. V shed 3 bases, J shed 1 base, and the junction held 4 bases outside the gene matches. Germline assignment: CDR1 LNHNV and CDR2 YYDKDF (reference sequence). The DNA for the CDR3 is TGTGCCACCAGCAGTGCCAGGGGGCCGAACACTGAAGCTTTCTTT. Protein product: CATSSARGPNTEAFF.

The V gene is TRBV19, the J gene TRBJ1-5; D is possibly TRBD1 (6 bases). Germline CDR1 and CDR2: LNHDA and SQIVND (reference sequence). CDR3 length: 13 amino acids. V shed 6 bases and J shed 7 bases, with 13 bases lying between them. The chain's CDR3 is CASRQDRTQPQHF. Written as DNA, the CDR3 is TGTGCCAGTAGGCAGGACAGAACCCAGCCCCAGCATTTT.

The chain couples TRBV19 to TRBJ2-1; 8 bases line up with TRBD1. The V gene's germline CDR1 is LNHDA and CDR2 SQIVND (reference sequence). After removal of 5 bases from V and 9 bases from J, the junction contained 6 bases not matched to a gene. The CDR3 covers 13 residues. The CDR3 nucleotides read TGTGCCAGTAGTCCTCGGGACAGGAGTGAGCAGTTCTTC. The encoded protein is CASSPRDRSEQFF.

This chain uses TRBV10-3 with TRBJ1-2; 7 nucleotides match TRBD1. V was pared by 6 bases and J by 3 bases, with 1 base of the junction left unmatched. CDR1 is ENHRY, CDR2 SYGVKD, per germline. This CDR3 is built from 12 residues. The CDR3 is CAIRGQYYGYTF. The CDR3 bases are TGTGCCATCAGGGGACAGTACTATGGCTACACCTTC.

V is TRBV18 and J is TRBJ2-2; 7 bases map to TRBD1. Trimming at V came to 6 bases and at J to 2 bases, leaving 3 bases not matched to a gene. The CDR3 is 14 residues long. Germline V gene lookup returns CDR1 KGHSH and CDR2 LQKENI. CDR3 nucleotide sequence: TGTGCCAGCTCCTGGGACAGTAACACCGGGGAGCTGTTTTTT. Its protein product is CASSWDSNTGELFF.

DNA for the CDR3: TGTGCCAGCAGCCAGAGGGGGATCGAGACCCAGTACTTC. Translated: CASSQRGIETQYF. V usage is TRBV3-1 (or the pseudogene TRBV3-2) and J usage is TRBJ2-5, with D maybe TRBD1 (6 bases). Germline V gene lookup returns CDR1 LGHDT and CDR2 YNNKEL (reference sequence). Trimming stripped 3 bases from V and 5 bases from J, with 10 bases between. The CDR3 runs to 13 residues.

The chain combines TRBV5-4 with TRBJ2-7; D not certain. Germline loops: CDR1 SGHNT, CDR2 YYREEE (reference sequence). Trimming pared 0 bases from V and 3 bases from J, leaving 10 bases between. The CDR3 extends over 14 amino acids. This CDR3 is CASSLAIADYEQYF. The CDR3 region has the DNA TGTGCCAGCAGCTTGGCCATCGCAGACTACGAGCAGTACTTC.

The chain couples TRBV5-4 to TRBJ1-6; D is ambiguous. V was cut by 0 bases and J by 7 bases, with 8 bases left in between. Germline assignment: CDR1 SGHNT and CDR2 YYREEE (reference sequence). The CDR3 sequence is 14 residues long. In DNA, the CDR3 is TGTGCCAGCAGCTTGGACGGGAACAATTCACCCCTCCACTTT. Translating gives CASSLDGNNSPLHF.

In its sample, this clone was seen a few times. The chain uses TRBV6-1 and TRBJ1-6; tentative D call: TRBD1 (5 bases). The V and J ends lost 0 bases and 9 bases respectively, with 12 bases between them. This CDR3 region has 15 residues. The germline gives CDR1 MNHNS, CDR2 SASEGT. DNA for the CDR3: TGTGCCAGCAGTGAAGCGCCAGGGAAGGGTTCACCCCTCCACTTT. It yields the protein CASSEAPGKGSPLHF.

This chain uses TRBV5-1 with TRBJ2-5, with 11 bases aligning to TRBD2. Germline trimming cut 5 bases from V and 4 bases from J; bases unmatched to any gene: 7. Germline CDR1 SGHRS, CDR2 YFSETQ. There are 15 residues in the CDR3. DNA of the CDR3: TGCGCCAGCAGTTTTAGCGGGGGGGCCCCAGAGACCCAGTACTTC. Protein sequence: CASSFSGGAPETQYF.

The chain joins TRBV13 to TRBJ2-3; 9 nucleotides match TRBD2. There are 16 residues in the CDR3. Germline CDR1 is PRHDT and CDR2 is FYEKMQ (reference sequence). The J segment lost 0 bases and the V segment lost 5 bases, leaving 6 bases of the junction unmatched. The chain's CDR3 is CASSLRTSVSTDTQYF. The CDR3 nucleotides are TGTGCCAGCAGCCTACGGACTAGCGTAAGCACAGATACGCAGTATTTT.

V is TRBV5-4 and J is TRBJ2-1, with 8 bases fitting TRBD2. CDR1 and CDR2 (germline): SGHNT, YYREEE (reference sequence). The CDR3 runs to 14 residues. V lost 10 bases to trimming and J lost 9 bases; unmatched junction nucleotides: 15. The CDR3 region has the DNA TGTGCCCATGGAAGCGGGGGTAATGGACGTGAGCAGTTCTTC. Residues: CAHGSGGNGREQFF.